Listed below are T cell receptor beta chains from one sample, sequenced in a study of CD8+ T cells in alopecia areata. The assay was immunoSEQ multiplex PCR, and TCRdb's table has in-frame clones only and misses some. The repertoire has about 110,000 clones, 84% of them found once; the top ten carry around a quarter. The sample consisted of CD8+ T cells sorted from blood, taken at week 24, from a patient treated with tofacitinib. The receptor source for this set is a human donor with alopecia areata. The conserved cysteine and the conserved F or W are not part of the CDR3 here. The order of the fields is J gene, V gene, CDR3 length, CDR3 protein.

>TRBJ2-7|TRBV6-1|12
ASGSGTYFYEQY
>TRBJ2-5|TRBV9|13
ASSALTAPGETQY
>TRBJ1-1|TRBV19|12
ASSIVGVGTEAF
>TRBJ1-2|TRBV7-8|14
ASSLVGTGKDYGYT
>TRBJ2-3|TRBV7-2|13
ASSQGTVLTDTQY
>TRBJ2-2|TRBV2|14
ASSGSRASNTGELF
>TRBJ2-1|TRBV7-2|12
ASSLGGFGGEQF
>TRBJ2-7|TRBV7-9|11
ASTGAGAYEQY
>TRBJ2-4|TRBV10-3|13
ATATSGAPKNIQY
>TRBJ2-7|TRBV13|13
ASSFLTAGDYEQY
>TRBJ2-3|TRBV9|14
ASSVFSGTSTDTQY
>TRBJ2-1|TRBV7-9|10
ASSFRHNEQF
>TRBJ2-7|TRBV12-5|13
ASGFETGGAYEQY
>TRBJ1-3|TRBV9|13
ASSVGRAYGNTIY
>TRBJ2-7|TRBV4-1|13
ASSQEPGQAYEQY
>TRBJ2-7|TRBV29-1|11
SAETGFSYEQY
>TRBJ2-5|TRBV28|10
ASRGPATAQY
>TRBJ2-1|TRBV7-9|13
ASTSGAGGYNEQF
>TRBJ2-7|TRBV19|12
ASSSGQSSYEQY
>TRBJ1-1|TRBV6-1|10
ASTNRNTEAF
>TRBJ1-2|TRBV5-6|11
ASSIGTEGGYT
>TRBJ1-1|TRBV7-9|11
AGSANLNTEAF
>TRBJ1-1|TRBV5-1|13
ASSFTGTGSTEAF
>TRBJ2-1|TRBV29-1|10
SAGTPGDEQF
>TRBJ2-3|TRBV29-1|17
SVDDTPLLAGGSTDTQY
>TRBJ1-1|TRBV29-1|13
SVEDLEGLNTEAF
>TRBJ2-1|TRBV7-8|13
ASSPTGTSGNEQF
>TRBJ2-5|TRBV29-1|12
SVLGGGLGETQY
>TRBJ1-1|TRBV18|12
ASSPTGGYTEAF
>TRBJ2-1|TRBV11-3|14
ASCQGRQGNTCEQF
>TRBJ1-2|TRBV4-3|13
ASSQDKSLGYGYT
>TRBJ2-1|TRBV2|11
ASSLSSYNEQF
>TRBJ2-4|TRBV28|13
ASSLGQSFKNIQY
>TRBJ2-4|TRBV13|15
ASSLWYRDVAKNIQY
>TRBJ2-7|TRBV9|12
ASSVYEGPYEQY
>TRBJ2-2|TRBV18|13
ASSPATTHTGELF
>TRBJ1-4|TRBV10-3|13
AVRDSLATNEKLF
>TRBJ2-1|TRBV7-2|12
ASSFGGSYNEQF
>TRBJ2-1|TRBV29-1|12
SVEGLAGGNEQF
>TRBJ1-1|TRBV13|11
ASSQSGATEAF
>TRBJ2-3|TRBV4-3|16
ASSQVEGAGVSTDTQY
>TRBJ2-7|TRBV7-6|11
ASSLGTGYEQY
>TRBJ1-3|TRBV4-3|15
ASSPGQDRFPGNTIY
>TRBJ2-7|TRBV7-9|9
ASGTTIEQY
>TRBJ1-1|TRBV6-5|9
ATYLGSEAF
>TRBJ2-1|TRBV19|14
ASSIAAVTGKDEQF
>TRBJ2-7|TRBV7-2|11
ASSFFGGYEQY